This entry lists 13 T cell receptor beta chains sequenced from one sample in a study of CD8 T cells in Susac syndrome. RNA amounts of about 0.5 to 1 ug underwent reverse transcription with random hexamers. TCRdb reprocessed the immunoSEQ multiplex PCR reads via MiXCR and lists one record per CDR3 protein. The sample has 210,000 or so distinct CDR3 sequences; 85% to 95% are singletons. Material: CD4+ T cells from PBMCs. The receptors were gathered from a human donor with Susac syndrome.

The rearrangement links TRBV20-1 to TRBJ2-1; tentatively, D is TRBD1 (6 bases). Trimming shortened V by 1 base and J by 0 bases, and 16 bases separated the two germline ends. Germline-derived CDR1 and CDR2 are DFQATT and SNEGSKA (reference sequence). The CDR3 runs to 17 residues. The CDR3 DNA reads TGCAGTGCTAGAGGCGGCAGGGGATCCAGCTCCTACAATGAGCAGTTCTTC. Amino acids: CSARGGRGSSSYNEQFF.

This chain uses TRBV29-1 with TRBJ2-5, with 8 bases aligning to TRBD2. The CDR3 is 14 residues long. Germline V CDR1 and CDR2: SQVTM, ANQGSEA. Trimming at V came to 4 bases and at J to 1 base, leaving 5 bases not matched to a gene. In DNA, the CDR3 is TGCAGCGTTGTAGTGACTAGCGCCCAAGAGACCCAGTACTTC. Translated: CSVVVTSAQETQYF. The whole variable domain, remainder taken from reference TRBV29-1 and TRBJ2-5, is SAVISQKPSRDICQRGTSLTIQCQVDSQVTMMFWYRQQPGQSLTLIATANQGSEATYESGFVIDKFPISRPNLTFSTLTVSNMSPEDSSIYLCSVVVTSAQETQYFGPGTRLLVL.

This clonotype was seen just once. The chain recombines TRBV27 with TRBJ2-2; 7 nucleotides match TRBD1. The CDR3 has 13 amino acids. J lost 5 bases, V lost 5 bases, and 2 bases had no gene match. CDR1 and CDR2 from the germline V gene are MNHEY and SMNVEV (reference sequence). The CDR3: CASSVQGTGELFF. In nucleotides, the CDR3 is TGTGCCAGCAGTGTACAGGGGACCGGGGAGCTGTTTTTT.

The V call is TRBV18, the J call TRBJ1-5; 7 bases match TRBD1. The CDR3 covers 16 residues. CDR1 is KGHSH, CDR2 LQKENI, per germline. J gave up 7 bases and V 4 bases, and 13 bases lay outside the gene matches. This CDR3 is CASSLDRPRTGQPQHF. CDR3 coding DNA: TGTGCCAGCTCACTGGACAGGCCGAGGACGGGCCAGCCCCAGCATTTT.

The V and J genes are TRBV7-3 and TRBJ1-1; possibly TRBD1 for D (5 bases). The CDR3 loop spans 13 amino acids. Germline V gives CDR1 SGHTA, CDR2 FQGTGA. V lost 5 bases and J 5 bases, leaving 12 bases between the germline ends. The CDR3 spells CASSALGGTEAFF. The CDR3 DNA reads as TGTGCCAGCAGCGCCCTTGGGGGTACTGAAGCTTTCTTT.

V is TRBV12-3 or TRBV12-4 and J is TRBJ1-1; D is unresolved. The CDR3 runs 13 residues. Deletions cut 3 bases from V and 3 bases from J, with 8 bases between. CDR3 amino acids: CASSFARDTEAFF. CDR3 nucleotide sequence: TGTGCCAGCAGTTTCGCCCGGGACACTGAAGCTTTCTTT.

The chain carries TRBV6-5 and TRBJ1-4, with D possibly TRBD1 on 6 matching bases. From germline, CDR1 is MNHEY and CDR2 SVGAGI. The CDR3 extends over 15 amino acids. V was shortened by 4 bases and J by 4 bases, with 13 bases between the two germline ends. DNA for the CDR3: TGTGCCAGCAGTTTACAGGGTGGATTTAATGAAAAACTGTTTTTT. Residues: CASSLQGGFNEKLFF.

CDR3 loop: CASVRGGSTDTQYF. CDR3 coding DNA: TGTGCCAGTGTTCGCGGGGGGTCCACAGATACGCAGTATTTT. The V call is TRBV6-2 or TRBV6-3, the J call TRBJ2-3; 8 bases map to TRBD2. Per germline, CDR1 MNHEY and CDR2 SVGEGT. The CDR3 has 14 residues. V shed 9 bases, J shed 2 bases, and the junction held 7 bases outside the gene matches.

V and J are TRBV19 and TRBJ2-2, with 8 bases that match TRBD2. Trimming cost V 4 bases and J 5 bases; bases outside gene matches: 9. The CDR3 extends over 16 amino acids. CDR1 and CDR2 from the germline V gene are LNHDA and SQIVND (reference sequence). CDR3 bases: TGTGCCAGTAGTAGCTCCCGGACTAGCAAAACCGGGGAGCTGTTTTTT. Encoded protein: CASSSSRTSKTGELFF.

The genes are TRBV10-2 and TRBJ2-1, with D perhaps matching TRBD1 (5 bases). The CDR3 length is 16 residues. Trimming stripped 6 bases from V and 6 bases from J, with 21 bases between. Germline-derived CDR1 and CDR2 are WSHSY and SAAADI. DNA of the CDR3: TGCGCCAGCAGCCTACAAGGGCCCATTCAGGGCAATGAGCAGTTCTTC. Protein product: CASSLQGPIQGNEQFF.

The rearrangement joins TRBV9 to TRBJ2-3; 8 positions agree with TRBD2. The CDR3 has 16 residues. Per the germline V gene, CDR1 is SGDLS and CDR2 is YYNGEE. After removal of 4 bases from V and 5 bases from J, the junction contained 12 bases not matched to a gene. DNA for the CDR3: TGTGCCAGCAGCCCTCAGGAGCGGGGGAGGGGAGATACGCAGTATTTT. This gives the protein CASSPQERGRGDTQYF.

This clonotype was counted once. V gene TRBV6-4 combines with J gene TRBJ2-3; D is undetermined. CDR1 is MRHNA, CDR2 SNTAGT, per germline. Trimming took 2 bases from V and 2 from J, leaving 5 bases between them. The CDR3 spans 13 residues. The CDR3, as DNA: TGTGCCAGCAGTGACGGCTTCACAGATACGCAGTATTTT. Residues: CASSDGFTDTQYF.

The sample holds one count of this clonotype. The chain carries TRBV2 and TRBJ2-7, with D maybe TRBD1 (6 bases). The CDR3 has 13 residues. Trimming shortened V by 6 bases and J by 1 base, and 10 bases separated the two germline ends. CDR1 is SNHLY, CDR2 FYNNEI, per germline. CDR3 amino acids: CASRPQGSYEQYF. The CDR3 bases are TGTGCCAGCAGACCACAGGGATCCTACGAGCAGTACTTC.